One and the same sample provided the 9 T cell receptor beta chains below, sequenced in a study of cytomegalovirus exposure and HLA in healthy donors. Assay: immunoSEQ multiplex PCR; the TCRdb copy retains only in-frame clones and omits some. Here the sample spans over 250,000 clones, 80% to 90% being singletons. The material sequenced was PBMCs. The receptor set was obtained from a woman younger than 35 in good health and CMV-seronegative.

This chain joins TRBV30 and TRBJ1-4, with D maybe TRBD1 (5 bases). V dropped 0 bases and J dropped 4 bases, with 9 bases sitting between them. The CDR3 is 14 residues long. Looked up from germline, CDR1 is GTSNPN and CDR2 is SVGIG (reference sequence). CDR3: CAWSVRQINEKLFF. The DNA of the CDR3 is TGTGCCTGGAGTGTAAGACAGATTAATGAAAAACTGTTTTTT.

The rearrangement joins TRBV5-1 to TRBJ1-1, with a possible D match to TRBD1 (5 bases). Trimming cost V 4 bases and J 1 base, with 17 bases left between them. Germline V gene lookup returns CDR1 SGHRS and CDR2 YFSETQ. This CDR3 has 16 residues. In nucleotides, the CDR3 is TGCGCCAGCAGCATAGCCGGGACTGCCGGGAACACTGAAGCTTTCTTT. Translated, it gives CASSIAGTAGNTEAFF.

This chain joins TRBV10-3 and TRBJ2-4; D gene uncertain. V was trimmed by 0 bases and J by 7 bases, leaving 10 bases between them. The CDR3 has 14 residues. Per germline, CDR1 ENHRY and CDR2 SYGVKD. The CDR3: CAISESVIRNIQYF. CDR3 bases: TGTGCCATCAGTGAGTCGGTTATCAGGAACATTCAGTACTTC.

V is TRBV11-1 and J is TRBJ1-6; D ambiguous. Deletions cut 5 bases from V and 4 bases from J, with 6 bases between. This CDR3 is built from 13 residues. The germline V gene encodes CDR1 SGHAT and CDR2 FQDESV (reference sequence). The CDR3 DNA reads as TGTGCCAGCAGCCCCGGTTATAATTCACCCCTCCACTTT. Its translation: CASSPGYNSPLHF.

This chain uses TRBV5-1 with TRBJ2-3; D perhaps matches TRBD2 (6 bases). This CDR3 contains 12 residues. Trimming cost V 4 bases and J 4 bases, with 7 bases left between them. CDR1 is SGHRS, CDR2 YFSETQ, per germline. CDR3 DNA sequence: TGCGCCAGCAGCACGGGAGCAGATACGCAGTATTTT. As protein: CASSTGADTQYF.

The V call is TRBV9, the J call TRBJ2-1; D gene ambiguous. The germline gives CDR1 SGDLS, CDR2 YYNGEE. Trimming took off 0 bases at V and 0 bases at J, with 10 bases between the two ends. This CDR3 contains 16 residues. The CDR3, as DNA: TGTGCCAGCAGCGTAGGCCGGTCGAGCTCCTACAATGAGCAGTTCTTC. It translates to CASSVGRSSSYNEQFF.

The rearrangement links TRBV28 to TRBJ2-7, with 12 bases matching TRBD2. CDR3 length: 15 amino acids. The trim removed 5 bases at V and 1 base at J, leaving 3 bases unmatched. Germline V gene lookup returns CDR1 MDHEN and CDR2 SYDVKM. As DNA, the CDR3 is TGTGCCAGCAGTCCCGGGACTAGCGGGTCCTACGAGCAGTACTTC. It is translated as CASSPGTSGSYEQYF.

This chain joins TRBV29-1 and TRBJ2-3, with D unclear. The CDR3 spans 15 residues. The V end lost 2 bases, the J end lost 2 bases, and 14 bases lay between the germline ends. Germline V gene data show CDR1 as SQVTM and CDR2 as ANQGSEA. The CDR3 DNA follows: TGCAGCGTTGAATTAGAGGCGTGGATCACAGATACGCAGTATTTT. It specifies CSVELEAWITDTQYF.

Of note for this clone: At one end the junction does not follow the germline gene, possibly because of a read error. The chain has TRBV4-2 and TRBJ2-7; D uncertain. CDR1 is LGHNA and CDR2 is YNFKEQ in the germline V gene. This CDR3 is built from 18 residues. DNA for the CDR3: TGTACCAGCAGCCAAGTAGTCCTGCGCGGAGCTAACCCCTACGAGCAGTACTTC. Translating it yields CTSSQVVLRGANPYEQYF.